This TCR beta chain was sequenced for a study of vaccination effects on CD4 cells after COVID-19. Sequencing followed a ViraFEST assay step that expanded antigen-specific CD4+ T cells with viral peptide pools. Cells that had been cultured for roughly ten days were the source of isolated CD4+ T cells. By PCR, the person was confirmed to have had SARS-CoV-2 infection between March and December 2020. About this clone itself: Its antigen is as yet unknown.

Profiled with immunoSEQ multiplex PCR; TCRdb holds only in-frame clones, not every one. The sample has about 24,000 clones, 76% seen once; the top ten hold roughly 17%. The V gene's germline CDR1 is MGHRA and CDR2 YSYEKL. The V gene end was trimmed by 0 bases and the J gene end by 5 bases; junction bases not matched to a gene: 4. The CDR3 loop spans 15 amino acids. This chain connects TRBV4-1 to TRBJ1-5; 7 bases fit TRBD1. The receptor was isolated from a human donor who had a prior SARS-CoV-2 infection. Material: CD4+ T cells from PBMCs cultured with SARS-CoV-2 spike peptides, obtained before COVID-19 vaccination. The CDR3 spells CASSQDDRAHQPQHF. The CDR3 region has the DNA TGCGCCAGCAGCCAAGATGACAGGGCGCATCAGCCCCAGCATTTT.